Listed below are T cell receptor beta chains from one sample, sequenced in a study of chemoradiotherapy in HPV16-positive cancers. The table came from immunoSEQ multiplex PCR; TCRdb's copy has only in-frame clones and leaves some out. The sample yields around 8,300 clones, around 88% seen once. The specimen comprised blood, sampled from a patient who underwent chemoradiotherapy. The receptors derive from a human donor with HPV-associated anogenital cancer. Both conserved end residues are part of each CDR3. Fields, in order: clone size, D gene, V gene, J gene, CDR3 DNA, CDR3 protein. A D gene is named only where the DNA matches it firmly. Clone size appears in some rows only: once, few, many, or a class for an expanded clone.

>NA|NA|TRBV7-2|TRBJ2-2
TGTGCCAGCAGCTTTGGCAGGGGGAACACCGGGGAGCTGTTTTTT
CASSFGRGNTGELFF
>few|NA|TRBV15|TRBJ1-2
TGTGCCACCAGCCTTTCACGGCAGGGGTTGAGCTATGGCTACACCTTC
CATSLSRQGLSYGYTF
>NA|TRBD2|TRBV5-5|TRBJ2-5
TGTGCCAGCAGCTTTTTCGGGGGGGCCGAAGAGACCCAGTACTTC
CASSFFGGAEETQYF
>NA|TRBD1|TRBV27|TRBJ2-1
TGTGCCAGCAGTTTTTACGGCACAGGGGATCACAATGAGCAGTTCTTC
CASSFYGTGDHNEQFF
>NA|NA|TRBV16|TRBJ1-1
TGTGCCAGCAGCCAATCTGGCAGGGTGACTGAAGCTTTCTTT
CASSQSGRVTEAFF
>NA|NA|TRBV5-1|TRBJ2-2
TGCGCCAGCAGCTTGGTCATGGGGGGCACCGGGGAGCTGTTTTTT
CASSLVMGGTGELFF
>NA|TRBD2|TRBV7-6|TRBJ2-2
TGTGCCAGCAGCTTCGGCGGGGGGCCCCCTCCCGGGGAGCTGTTTTTT
CASSFGGGPPPGELFF
>NA|NA|TRBV4-1|TRBJ1-2
TGCGCCAGCAGCCAACAGGGCCGGGTCGACTATGGCTACACCTTC
CASSQQGRVDYGYTF
>large|TRBD1|TRBV7-9|TRBJ1-4
TGTGCCAGCAGCCACGGACAGGCTGGGGAAAAACTGTTTTTT
CASSHGQAGEKLFF
>NA|TRBD1|TRBV6-5|TRBJ1-1
TGTGCCAGCAGTTCACGACAGGGAAGGAACACTGAAGCTTTCTTT
CASSSRQGRNTEAFF
>NA|NA|TRBV2|TRBJ2-1
TGTGCCAGCAGTTCTCAGGGTGATGAGCAGTTCTTC
CASSSQGDEQFF
>NA|NA|TRBV9|TRBJ1-1
TGTGCCAGCAGCGTAGGGGCTAACACTGAAGCTTTCTTT
CASSVGANTEAFF
>NA|TRBD1|TRBV7-8|TRBJ2-7
TGTGCCAGCACTTTGGGCGGGACAGGGTTCTACGAGCAGTACTTC
CASTLGGTGFYEQYF